The T cell receptor beta chain under discussion was sequenced for a study of blood T cell repertoires in COVID-19. This clone was recorded once. Original handling: How many nucleated cells were present was estimated from reference gene primer amplification. Assay used: immunoSEQ multiplex PCR; TCRdb lists only in-frame clones, some missing. V, J and clone size derive from that table, while D and trimming were established from the DNA sequence. Among about 320,000 clones listed, 89% were seen once. Germline assignment: CDR1 SNHLY and CDR2 FYNNEI. The CDR3 extends over 13 amino acids. J lost 1 base, V lost 6 bases, and 2 bases had no gene match.

This receptor was taken from a man aged 18 to 35 who had recovered from COVID-19. The J gene is TRBJ2-5, the V gene TRBV2; TRBD1 aligns across 7 bases. The sample comprised peripheral blood. The CDR3 bases are TGTGCCAGCAGACGACAGGGCCAAGAGACCCAGTACTTC. Its protein product is CASRRQGQETQYF.